These T cell receptor beta chains were read from a single sample in a study of CD8 T cells in Susac syndrome. One entry per CDR3 protein results from TCRdb running MiXCR on the immunoSEQ multiplex PCR reads. The data show some 200,000 distinct CDR3 sequences, approximately 95% seen once. Sequencing input: CD4+ T cells from PBMCs. The source of these receptors is a human donor with Susac syndrome. Both conserved end residues are part of each CDR3.

j_call: TRBJ2-1
v_call: TRBV9
cdr3_aa: CASSVMEVGLYNEQFF

j_call: TRBJ2-6
v_call: TRBV19
cdr3_aa: CASSMVQGVTSGANVLTF

j_call: TRBJ1-5
v_call: TRBV7-2
cdr3_aa: CASSLEGTSNQPQHF

j_call: TRBJ1-1
v_call: TRBV29-1
cdr3_aa: CSVGGDRTEAFF

j_call: TRBJ2-1
v_call: TRBV9
cdr3_aa: CASSVEGRAEQFF

j_call: TRBJ2-3
v_call: TRBV12-3/TRBV12-4
cdr3_aa: CASNSGGGTDTQYF

j_call: TRBJ1-5
v_call: TRBV6-1
cdr3_aa: CASSPGQGGNQPQHF

j_call: TRBJ1-5
v_call: TRBV6-5
cdr3_aa: CASSRGARLDQPQHF

j_call: TRBJ1-1
v_call: TRBV7-2
cdr3_aa: CASSFWGRRVNTEAFF

j_call: TRBJ2-1
v_call: TRBV27
cdr3_aa: CASSLRLTQYNEQFF

j_call: TRBJ2-3
v_call: TRBV5-1
cdr3_aa: CASSQRGTGGDTQYF

j_call: TRBJ2-7
v_call: TRBV2
cdr3_aa: CASSLLGGTEQYF

j_call: TRBJ1-2
v_call: TRBV18
cdr3_aa: CASSPQALYGYTF

j_call: TRBJ1-4
v_call: TRBV20-1
cdr3_aa: CSAPDARAATNEKLFF

j_call: TRBJ2-6
v_call: TRBV19
cdr3_aa: CASLTSGGALGANVLTF

j_call: TRBJ2-2
v_call: TRBV30
cdr3_aa: CAWSEGRNTGELFF

j_call: TRBJ2-5
v_call: TRBV7-6
cdr3_aa: CASSLGRQDTETQYF

j_call: TRBJ2-1
v_call: TRBV11-1
cdr3_aa: CASSLSPYNEQFF

j_call: TRBJ2-3
v_call: TRBV5-1
cdr3_aa: CASSFGGDTQYF

j_call: TRBJ2-7
v_call: TRBV20-1
cdr3_aa: CSARVPQRGPYEQYF

j_call: TRBJ1-1
v_call: TRBV30
cdr3_aa: CAWSPSLNTEAFF

j_call: TRBJ2-7
v_call: TRBV7-3
cdr3_aa: CASSLGTGPYEQYF

j_call: TRBJ2-5
v_call: TRBV7-8
cdr3_aa: CASSFGGLETQYF

j_call: TRBJ1-4
v_call: TRBV29-1
cdr3_aa: CSVETGGNGEKLFF

j_call: TRBJ2-7
v_call: TRBV12-3/TRBV12-4
cdr3_aa: CASSLLAFNEQYF

j_call: TRBJ2-3
v_call: TRBV7-6
cdr3_aa: CASSTDRNTQYF

j_call: TRBJ1-2
v_call: TRBV3-1
cdr3_aa: CASSQDPAGDYGYTF

j_call: TRBJ2-1
v_call: TRBV9
cdr3_aa: CASSIHQEQFF

j_call: TRBJ2-7
v_call: TRBV28
cdr3_aa: CASCSYRGYEQYF

j_call: TRBJ1-5
v_call: TRBV12-3/TRBV12-4
cdr3_aa: CASSSGQTGERNQPQHF

j_call: TRBJ2-3
v_call: TRBV13
cdr3_aa: CASSFRLAGGRMDTQYF

j_call: TRBJ1-2
v_call: TRBV7-6
cdr3_aa: CASSPRTFPRGGGYTF

j_call: TRBJ1-1
v_call: TRBV9
cdr3_aa: CASSPNYKNTEAFF

j_call: TRBJ2-7
v_call: TRBV19
cdr3_aa: CASQASGTTYEQYF

j_call: TRBJ1-2
v_call: TRBV30
cdr3_aa: CACLKGDYGYTF

j_call: TRBJ2-5
v_call: TRBV7-2
cdr3_aa: CASSLGASGQETQYF

j_call: TRBJ2-6
v_call: TRBV7-2
cdr3_aa: CASSETGASSGANVLTF

j_call: TRBJ1-2
v_call: TRBV25-1
cdr3_aa: CASSEPGGNYGYTF

j_call: TRBJ1-1
v_call: TRBV5-1
cdr3_aa: CASSHTTGANTEAFF

j_call: TRBJ1-1
v_call: TRBV20-1
cdr3_aa: CSVSSGGNTEAFF

j_call: TRBJ2-1
v_call: TRBV12-3/TRBV12-4
cdr3_aa: CASSSLAGAYNEQFF

j_call: TRBJ2-1
v_call: TRBV14
cdr3_aa: CASSRPRLAGGYEQFF

j_call: TRBJ2-5
v_call: TRBV30
cdr3_aa: CAWSGPGAVGTGTQYF

j_call: TRBJ1-2
v_call: TRBV7-2
cdr3_aa: CASSLGGRGRDGYTF

j_call: TRBJ2-1
v_call: TRBV11-1
cdr3_aa: CASSNTGTRSYNEQFF

j_call: TRBJ1-6
v_call: TRBV12-3/TRBV12-4
cdr3_aa: CASSLGSGAGDSPLHF

j_call: TRBJ1-4
v_call: TRBV12-3/TRBV12-4
cdr3_aa: CASRPLGVNEKLFF

j_call: TRBJ2-1
v_call: TRBV18
cdr3_aa: CASSHLMTGGDSYNEQFF